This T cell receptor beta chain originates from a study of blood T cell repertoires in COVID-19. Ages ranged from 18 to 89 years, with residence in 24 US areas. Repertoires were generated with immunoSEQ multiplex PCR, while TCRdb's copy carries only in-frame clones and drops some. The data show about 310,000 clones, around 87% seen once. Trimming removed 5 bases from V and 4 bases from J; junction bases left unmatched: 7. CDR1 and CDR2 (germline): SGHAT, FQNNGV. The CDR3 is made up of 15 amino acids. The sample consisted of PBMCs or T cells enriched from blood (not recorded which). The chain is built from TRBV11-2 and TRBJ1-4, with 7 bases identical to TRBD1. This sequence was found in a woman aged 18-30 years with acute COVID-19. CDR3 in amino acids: CASSGRTGYNEKLFF. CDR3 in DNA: TGTGCCAGCAGCGGAAGGACAGGCTATAATGAAAAACTGTTTTTT.